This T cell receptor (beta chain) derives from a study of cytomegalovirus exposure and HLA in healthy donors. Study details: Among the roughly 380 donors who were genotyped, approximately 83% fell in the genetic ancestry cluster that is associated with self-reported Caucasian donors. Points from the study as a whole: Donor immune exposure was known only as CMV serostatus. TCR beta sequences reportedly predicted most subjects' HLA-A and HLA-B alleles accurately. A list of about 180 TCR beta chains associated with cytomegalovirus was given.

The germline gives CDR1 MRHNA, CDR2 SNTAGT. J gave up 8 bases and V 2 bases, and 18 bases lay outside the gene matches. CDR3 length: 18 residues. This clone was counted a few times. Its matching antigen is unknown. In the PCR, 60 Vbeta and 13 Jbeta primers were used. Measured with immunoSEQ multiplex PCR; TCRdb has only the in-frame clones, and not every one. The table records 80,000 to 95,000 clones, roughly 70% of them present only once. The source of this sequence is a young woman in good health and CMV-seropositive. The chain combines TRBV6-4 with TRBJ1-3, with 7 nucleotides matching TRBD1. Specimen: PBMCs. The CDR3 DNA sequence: TGTGCCAGCAGTGACAGCAAAACAGGGGCCTTTTTAACTTACACCATATATTTT. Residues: CASSDSKTGAFLTYTIYF.